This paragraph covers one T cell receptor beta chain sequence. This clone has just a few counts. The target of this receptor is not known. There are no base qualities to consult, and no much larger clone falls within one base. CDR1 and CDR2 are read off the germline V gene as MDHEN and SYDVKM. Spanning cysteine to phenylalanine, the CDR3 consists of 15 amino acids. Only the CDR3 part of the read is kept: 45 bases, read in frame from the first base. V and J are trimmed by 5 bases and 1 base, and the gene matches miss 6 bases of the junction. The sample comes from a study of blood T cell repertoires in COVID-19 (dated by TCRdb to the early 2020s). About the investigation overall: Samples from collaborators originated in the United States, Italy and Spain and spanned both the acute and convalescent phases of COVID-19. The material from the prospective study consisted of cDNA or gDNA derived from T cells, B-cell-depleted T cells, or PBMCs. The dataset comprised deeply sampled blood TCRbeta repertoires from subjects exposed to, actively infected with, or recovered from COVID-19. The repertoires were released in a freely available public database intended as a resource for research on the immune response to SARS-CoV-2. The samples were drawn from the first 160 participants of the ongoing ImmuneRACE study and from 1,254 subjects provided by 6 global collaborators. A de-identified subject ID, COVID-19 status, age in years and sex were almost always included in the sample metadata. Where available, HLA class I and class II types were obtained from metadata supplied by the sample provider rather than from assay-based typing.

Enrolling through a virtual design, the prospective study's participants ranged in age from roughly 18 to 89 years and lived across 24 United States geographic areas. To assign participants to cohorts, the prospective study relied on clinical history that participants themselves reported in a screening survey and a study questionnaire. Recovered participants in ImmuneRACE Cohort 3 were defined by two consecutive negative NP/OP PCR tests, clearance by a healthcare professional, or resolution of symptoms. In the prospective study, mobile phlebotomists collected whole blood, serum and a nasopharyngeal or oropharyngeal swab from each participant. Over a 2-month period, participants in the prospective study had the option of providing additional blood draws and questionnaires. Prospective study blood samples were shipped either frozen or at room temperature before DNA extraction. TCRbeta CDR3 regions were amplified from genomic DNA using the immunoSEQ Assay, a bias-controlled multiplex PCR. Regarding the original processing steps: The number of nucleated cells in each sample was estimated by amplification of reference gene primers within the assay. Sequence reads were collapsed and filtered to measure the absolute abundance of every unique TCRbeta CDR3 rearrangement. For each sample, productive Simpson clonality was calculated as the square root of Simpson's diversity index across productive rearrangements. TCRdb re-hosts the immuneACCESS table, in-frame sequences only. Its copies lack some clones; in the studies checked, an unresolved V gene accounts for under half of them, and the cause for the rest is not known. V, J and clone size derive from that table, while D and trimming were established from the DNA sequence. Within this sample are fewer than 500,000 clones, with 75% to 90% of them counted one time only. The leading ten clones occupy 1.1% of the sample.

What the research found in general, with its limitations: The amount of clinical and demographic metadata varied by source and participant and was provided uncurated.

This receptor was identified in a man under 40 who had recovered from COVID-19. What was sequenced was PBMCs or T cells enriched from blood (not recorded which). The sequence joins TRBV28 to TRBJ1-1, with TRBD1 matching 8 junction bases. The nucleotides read TGTGCCAGCAGTCCCAGGGGGCGGGAGAACACTGAAGCTTTCTTT. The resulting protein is CASSPRGRENTEAFF.